The 32 T cell receptor beta chains reported below all come from one sample, sequenced in a study of immune evolution from preneoplasia to lung adenocarcinoma. Data came from immunoSEQ multiplex PCR; TCRdb stores just in-frame clones and leaves some out. The repertoire has fewer than 50,000 clones, 70% to 85% of them found once; the top ten carry approximately 4.8%. Sequencing was done on a sample of FFPE invasive lung adenocarcinoma tissue. Receptors originate from a person between 60 and 69 years old with lung adenocarcinoma.

The CDR3 DNA reads TGTGCCAGCAGTACTGGATACTACAATGAGCAGTTCTTC. Its translation: CASSTGYYNEQFF. The genes are TRBV28 and TRBJ2-1; D is uncertain. The CDR3 contains 13 residues. V was trimmed by 5 bases and J by 3 bases, leaving 8 bases between them. Per germline, CDR1 MDHEN and CDR2 SYDVKM.

The chain joins TRBV10-2 to TRBJ2-3, with 13 positions matching TRBD2. Germline V gives CDR1 WSHSY, CDR2 SAAADI. The CDR3 has 16 amino acids. V shed 5 bases, J shed 3 bases, and the junction held 5 bases outside the gene matches. The CDR3 protein is CASSPGLAGPTDTQYF. CDR3 nucleotides: TGCGCCAGCAGTCCGGGACTAGCGGGGCCTACAGATACGCAGTATTTT.

V is TRBV27 and J is TRBJ1-4, with 7 bases aligning to TRBD1. From germline, CDR1 is MNHEY and CDR2 SMNVEV (reference sequence). Trimming removed 2 bases from V and 4 bases from J; junction bases left unmatched: 7. The CDR3 extends over 16 amino acids. CDR3 in amino acids: CASSLVSGQINEKLFF. DNA for the CDR3: TGTGCCAGCAGTTTAGTCTCGGGACAGATTAATGAAAAACTGTTTTTT.

This chain links TRBV15 with TRBJ2-5, with D maybe TRBD2 (7 bases). This CDR3 is 16 amino acids long. V lost 4 bases, J lost 7 bases, and 22 bases lay in between. Per germline, CDR1 LNHNV and CDR2 YYDKDF (reference sequence). The chain's CDR3 is CATSTREGEAGVTQYF. In DNA, the CDR3 is TGTGCCACCAGCACCAGGGAGGGGGAGGCGGGGGTGACCCAGTACTTC.

The chain carries TRBV18 and TRBJ2-1; unclear D gene. The CDR3 is made up of 14 amino acids. The V end lost 4 bases, the J end lost 8 bases, and 15 bases lay between the germline ends. Looked up from germline, CDR1 is KGHSH and CDR2 is LQKENI. This chain's CDR3 is CASSLRTTPHEQFF. The CDR3 DNA reads as TGTGCCAGCTCACTCCGGACGACCCCCCATGAGCAGTTCTTC.

The V gene is TRBV10-1, the J gene TRBJ2-7, with TRBD2 matching 7 bases. Germline lookup yields CDR1 WNHNN and CDR2 SYGVQD (reference sequence). The CDR3 consists of 15 residues. Trimming cost V 10 bases and J 0 bases; bases outside gene matches: 12. The CDR3 region has the DNA TGCGCCACCCGTTTAGCGGGTAACCCCTCCTACGAGCAGTACTTC. Its translation: CATRLAGNPSYEQYF.

The rearrangement links TRBV21-1 to TRBJ2-3; the D call of TRBD2 is as the table states it, not checked on the DNA. TRBV21-1 is a recognized pseudogene. The length of the CDR3 is 17 residues. The CDR3 nucleotides read TGTGCCAGCACTCCACTAGGGTCCTTACCTTTCACAGATACGCAGTATTTT. This encodes CASTPLGSLPFTDTQYF.

The J gene is TRBJ2-3, the V gene TRBV5-1, with TRBD2 as a possible D gene (7 bases). This CDR3 comprises 14 residues. V lost 5 bases, J lost 2 bases, and 12 bases lay in between. CDR1 is SGHRS and CDR2 is YFSETQ in the germline V gene. The CDR3 region has the DNA TGCGCCAGCAGTAGGGGGGGCTACACAGATACGCAGTATTTT. Translating it yields CASSRGGYTDTQYF.

The CDR3 region is CASSLWDEDPYEQYF. In DNA, the CDR3 is TGTGCCAGCAGTTTATGGGACGAGGACCCCTACGAGCAGTACTTC. The V call is TRBV28, the J call TRBJ2-7; D gene uncertain. Trimming removed 0 bases from V and 2 bases from J, with 11 bases in between. The germline V gene encodes CDR1 MDHEN and CDR2 SYDVKM. This CDR3 has 15 amino acids.

The chain joins TRBV4-2 to TRBJ1-1; 7 bases map to TRBD1. The V segment lost 0 bases and the J segment 3 bases; nucleotides outside the gene matches: 7. The CDR3 is made up of 16 amino acids. The germline CDR1 and CDR2 sequences are LGHNA and YNFKEQ. Here the CDR3 reads CASSQDGTTGDTEAFF. CDR3 nucleotides: TGTGCCAGCAGCCAAGATGGGACTACAGGGGACACTGAAGCTTTCTTT.

This clone was counted only a few times. The rearrangement joins TRBV28 to TRBJ1-5, with 9 bases aligning to TRBD1. This CDR3 spans 16 amino acids. The germline V gene has CDR1 MDHEN and CDR2 SYDVKM. Trimming took 2 bases from V and 4 from J; bases not matched to a gene: 6. CDR3 loop: CASSLHRGPRNQPQHF. Here the CDR3 DNA reads TGTGCCAGCAGTTTACACAGGGGGCCTAGGAATCAGCCCCAGCATTTT.

The chain is built from TRBV7-3 and TRBJ2-1, with 11 nucleotides matching TRBD1. Germline V gene sequence: CDR1 SGHTA, CDR2 FQGTGA. Trimming removed 5 bases from V and 1 base from J; junction bases left unmatched: 4. This CDR3 comprises 16 residues. CDR3 region: CASSLRDRGSYNEQFF. The CDR3 DNA follows: TGTGCCAGCAGCCTCCGGGACAGGGGGTCCTACAATGAGCAGTTCTTC.

The chain is built from TRBV9 and TRBJ2-4; D remains unclear. Between the trimmed V and J ends, which lost 4 bases and 2 bases, there was a span of 10 bases. CDR1 is SGDLS, CDR2 YYNGEE, per germline. The CDR3 covers 14 residues. The CDR3 coding sequence is TGTGCCAGCAGCCCCGACTGGACCAAAAACATTCAGTACTTC. This encodes CASSPDWTKNIQYF. The variable domain in full, completed from reference TRBV9 and TRBJ2-4, reads DSGVTQTPKHLITATGQRVTLRCSPRSGDLSVYWYQQSLDQGLQFLIQYYNGEERAKGNILERFSAQQFPDLHSELNLSSLELGDSALYFCASSPDWTKNIQYFGAGTRLSVL.

This chain uses TRBV14 with TRBJ1-5, with unresolved D. The V gene's germline CDR1 is SGHDN and CDR2 FVKESK. This CDR3 has 13 amino acids. V lost 1 base and J 5 bases, leaving 6 bases between the germline ends. The CDR3 loop is CASSQGSDQPQHF. The CDR3 DNA sequence: TGTGCCAGCAGCCAAGGGAGCGATCAGCCCCAGCATTTT.

The chain joins TRBV19 to TRBJ2-1; unclear D gene. The CDR3 length is 13 residues. V lost 5 bases and J lost 0, with 5 bases in between. The germline V gene encodes CDR1 LNHDA and CDR2 SQIVND (reference sequence). The CDR3 sequence is CASSFYSYNEQFF. In DNA form, the CDR3 reads TGTGCCAGTAGTTTCTACTCCTACAATGAGCAGTTCTTC. Full variable domain (missing parts from reference TRBV19 and TRBJ2-1): DGGITQSPKYLFRKEGQNVTLSCEQNLNHDAMYWYRQDPGQGLRLIYYSQIVNDFQKGDIAEGYSVSREKKESFPLTVTSAQKNPTAFYLCASSFYSYNEQFFGPGTRLTVL.

The chain couples TRBV6-5 to TRBJ1-2; 7 bases are shared with TRBD1. This CDR3 contains 15 residues. Per the germline V gene, CDR1 is MNHEY and CDR2 is SVGAGI. The trim removed 3 bases at V and 4 bases at J, leaving 8 bases unmatched. CDR3 bases: TGTGCCAGCAGTTATGGTATCCGGGACAGCTATGGCTACACCTTC. Amino acid sequence: CASSYGIRDSYGYTF.

Worth noting for this clone: Additional DNA sequences in this sample encode the identical CDR3. The V gene is TRBV9, the J gene TRBJ2-5; tentatively, D is TRBD1 (6 bases). The CDR3 extends over 13 amino acids. The germline V and J ends were trimmed by 0 bases and 3 bases, with 6 bases remaining between them. CDR1 is SGDLS and CDR2 is YYNGEE in the germline V gene. CDR3 nucleotide sequence: TGTGCCAGCAGCGTAGCAGGGGAAGAGACCCAGTACTTC. Translation gives CASSVAGEETQYF.

This sequence joins TRBV5-4 and TRBJ2-2, with D possibly TRBD2 on 6 matching bases. V lost 4 bases and J lost 2, with 15 bases in between. The germline CDR1 and CDR2 sequences are SGHNT and YYREEE (reference sequence). The CDR3 consists of 16 residues. This chain's CDR3 is CASSPRGGVNTGELFF. DNA of the CDR3: TGTGCCAGCAGCCCAAGAGGAGGGGTAAACACCGGGGAGCTGTTTTTT.

This clone was detected only a few times. The rearrangement joins TRBV28 to TRBJ1-4; D is possibly TRBD1 (5 bases). The germline V gene encodes CDR1 MDHEN and CDR2 SYDVKM. The V gene lost 5 bases and the J gene lost 5 bases, with 12 bases spanning the gap. This CDR3 spans 14 amino acids. DNA for the CDR3: TGTGCCAGCAGTACACGGGGCCTAAATGAAAAACTGTTTTTT. Protein product: CASSTRGLNEKLFF.

V gene TRBV5-4 combines with J gene TRBJ1-2; D ambiguous. The CDR3 consists of 14 residues. V was cut by 4 bases and J by 3 bases, with 13 bases left in between. Germline CDR1 is SGHNT and CDR2 is YYREEE (reference sequence). CDR3: CASSGFDKDYGYTF. Here the CDR3 DNA reads TGTGCCAGCAGCGGTTTCGACAAGGACTATGGCTACACCTTC.

This clone was seen only once. This chain connects TRBV7-2 to TRBJ2-2; possibly TRBD1 for D (5 bases). The CDR3 is 13 residues long. From germline, CDR1 is SGHTA and CDR2 FQGNSA. Trimming pared 7 bases from V and 2 bases from J, leaving 8 bases between. The chain's CDR3 is CASKTANTGELFF. Written as DNA, the CDR3 is TGTGCCAGCAAGACAGCCAACACCGGGGAGCTGTTTTTT.

This clone was found once. This rearrangement joins TRBV5-6 to TRBJ1-4, with D perhaps matching TRBD1 (5 bases). Germline V lookup: CDR1 SGHDT, CDR2 YYEEEE. V dropped 3 bases and J dropped 8 bases, with 17 bases sitting between them. The CDR3 totals 15 residues. This CDR3 reads CASSSREDWGEKLFF. The DNA of the CDR3 is TGTGCCAGCAGCTCCCGGGAGGATTGGGGGGAAAAACTGTTTTTT. Looking up the rest from reference TRBV5-6 and TRBJ1-4 gives the full variable domain: DAGVTQSPTHLIKTRGQQVTLRCSPKSGHDTVSWYQQALGQGPQFIFQYYEEEERQRGNFPDRFSGHQFPNYSSELNVNALLLGDSALYLCASSSREDWGEKLFFGSGTQLSVL.

With respect to this clone: This specimen includes other DNA sequences encoding the same CDR3. The chain combines TRBV6-6 with TRBJ2-1; 7 bases align to TRBD2. J was trimmed by 7 bases and V by 7 bases; bases with no gene match: 10. CDR3 length equals 14 residues. The V gene's germline CDR1 is MNHNY and CDR2 SVGAGI (reference sequence). This CDR3 reads CASTLRLAGNEQFF. CDR3 coding DNA: TGTGCCAGCACCCTGCGACTAGCCGGTAATGAGCAGTTCTTC.

The rearrangement links TRBV29-1 to TRBJ2-1; TRBD2 aligns across 15 bases. Losses at the gene ends were 6 bases for V and 8 bases for J; bases not matched to a gene: 5. Germline CDR1 reads SQVTM; CDR2 reads ANQGSEA. The CDR3 is 14 residues long. The CDR3, as DNA: TGCAGCGTCGTTGGACTAGCGGGAGGGCATGAGCAGTTCTTC. Residues: CSVVGLAGGHEQFF.

There are a few counts of this clone. The gene calls are TRBV7-3 and TRBJ2-5; TRBD1 matches 10 bases. V gave up 3 bases and J gave up 6 bases; unmatched junction bases: 10. The CDR3 extends over 16 amino acids. Germline V CDR1 and CDR2: SGHTA, FQGTGA. The CDR3, as DNA: TGTGCCAGCAGCTTTGGACAGGGGGGACTAGGAAAGACCCAGTACTTC. Protein sequence: CASSFGQGGLGKTQYF.

This chain connects TRBV18 to TRBJ2-5; 14 positions match TRBD2. The CDR3 is 16 residues long. The V and J ends lost 4 bases and 4 bases, in that order; junction bases with no gene match: 5. Germline CDR1 KGHSH, CDR2 LQKENI. CDR3 amino acids: CASSRGLAGAGETQYF. The CDR3 bases are TGTGCCAGCTCACGGGGACTAGCGGGAGCAGGAGAGACCCAGTACTTC.

V and J are TRBV29-1 and TRBJ2-7, with D perhaps matching TRBD2 (6 bases). This CDR3 is built from 14 residues. Germline lookup yields CDR1 SQVTM and CDR2 ANQGSEA. V lost 7 bases to trimming and J lost 0 bases, with 16 bases between them. The CDR3 loop is CSAMGGVTSYEQYF. CDR3 DNA: TGCAGCGCCATGGGGGGAGTCACCTCCTACGAGCAGTACTTC.

The V gene is TRBV5-1, the J gene TRBJ2-3; possibly TRBD2 for D (6 bases). Germline V gene sequence: CDR1 SGHRS, CDR2 YFSETQ. This CDR3 region has 14 residues. Trimming cost V 5 bases and J 0 bases, with 10 bases left between them. The CDR3, as DNA: TGCGCCAGCAGGGGGGGTCCTAGCACAGATACGCAGTATTTT. Protein sequence: CASRGGPSTDTQYF.

This clone qualifies as medium-sized (0.01 to 0.1%). The J gene is TRBJ2-2, the V gene TRBV5-1, with 13 bases that match TRBD2. With V trimmed by 7 bases and J by 2 bases, 11 bases remained unmatched. Germline V lookup: CDR1 SGHRS, CDR2 YFSETQ. This CDR3 is 18 amino acids long. CDR3 residues: CASQTRTSGSGNTGELFF. CDR3 in DNA: TGCGCCAGCCAAACCCGGACTAGCGGGAGCGGTAACACCGGGGAGCTGTTTTTT.

Details on this clone: The junction does not match germline at one end; this may be a read error. CDR3 sequence: CASSQRGATNTEELFF. The CDR3 nucleotides read TGCGCCAGCAGCCAAAGAGGGGCAACGAACACCGAGGAGCTGTTTTTT. The rearrangement uses TRBV4-1 and TRBJ2-2; D is tentatively TRBD1 or TRBD2 (5 bases each). CDR1 is MGHRA and CDR2 is YSYEKL in the germline V gene. This CDR3 region has 16 residues.

The chain links TRBV2 to TRBJ2-1, with D possibly TRBD1 on 5 matching bases. Germline V lookup: CDR1 SNHLY, CDR2 FYNNEI. CDR3 length: 14 residues. The V and J ends lost 4 bases and 1 base respectively, with 8 bases between them. Here the CDR3 reads CASSGQGSYNEQFF. In DNA, the CDR3 is TGTGCCAGCAGTGGTCAGGGATCCTACAATGAGCAGTTCTTC.

A single count supports this clone. The chain carries TRBV18 and TRBJ1-3; possible D gene TRBD1, 6 bases. There are 13 residues in the CDR3. Germline-derived CDR1 and CDR2 are KGHSH and LQKENI. The V end lost 3 bases, the J end lost 4 bases, and 7 bases lay between the germline ends. CDR3 nucleotides: TGTGCCAGCTCACCCGACAGGGGAAACACCATATATTTT. Translation: CASSPDRGNTIYF.